Following are 22 T cell receptor beta chains from one sample sequenced in a study of preoperative IRX-2 immunotherapy in early breast cancer. Treatment denoted: preoperative locoregional IRX-2 cytokine immunotherapy. Produced via immunoSEQ multiplex PCR; TCRdb's table is partial and in-frame only. The sample shows approximately 96,000 clones, around 86% of them seen only once. The sample here was tumor tissue, taken after IRX-2 immunotherapy. All receptors derive from a human donor with breast cancer.

The chain combines TRBV28 with TRBJ2-7; perhaps TRBD1 as D (6 bases). V lost 6 bases, J lost 0 bases, and 12 bases lay in between. The V gene's germline CDR1 is MDHEN and CDR2 SYDVKM. This CDR3 is 14 amino acids long. The CDR3 sequence: CASSAPGHSYEQYF. The CDR3 region has the DNA TGTGCCAGCAGCGCCCCGGGACACTCCTACGAGCAGTACTTC.

This chain connects TRBV7-6 to TRBJ2-7; 11 bases map to TRBD1. The V segment lost 5 bases and the J segment 7 bases; nucleotides outside the gene matches: 7. The CDR3 extends over 14 amino acids. Germline CDR1 reads SGHVS; CDR2 reads FNYEAQ. CDR3 DNA: TGTGCCAGCAGCGAGGGACAGGGGGTCGGGGAGCAGTACTTC. This gives the protein CASSEGQGVGEQYF.

This chain links TRBV12-1 with TRBJ1-2. TRBV12-1 is reported as a pseudogene. CDR3 length: 14 amino acids. The CDR3 sequence is CASRYRTRRKGYTF. DNA of the CDR3: TGTGCCAGCAGATATCGGACCAGACGCAAGGGCTACACCTTC.

This rearrangement joins TRBV5-1 to TRBJ2-3, with unresolved D. Trimming stripped 0 bases from V and 5 bases from J, with 16 bases between. Germline V gene lookup returns CDR1 SGHRS and CDR2 YFSETQ. This CDR3 spans 16 amino acids. The CDR3 loop is CASSLVGRTVGDTQYF. CDR3 coding DNA: TGCGCCAGCAGCTTGGTGGGCAGGACCGTCGGAGATACGCAGTATTTT. Supplemented by reference TRBV5-1 and TRBJ2-3, the full variable domain reads KAGVTQTPRYLIKTRGQQVTLSCSPISGHRSVSWYQQTPGQGLQFLFEYFSETQRNKGNFPGRFSGRQFSNSRSEMNVSTLELGDSALYLCASSLVGRTVGDTQYFGPGTRLTVL.

This clone was recorded a few times. The chain uses TRBV7-2 and TRBJ1-5; D is perhaps TRBD1 (5 bases). CDR1 SGHTA and CDR2 FQGNSA come from the germline V gene. CDR3 length: 13 amino acids. V gave up 8 bases and J gave up 0 bases, with 8 bases separating them. The CDR3 reads CASQGNSNQPQHF. CDR3 sequence (DNA): TGTGCCAGCCAGGGAAATAGCAATCAGCCCCAGCATTTT.

The V and J genes are TRBV29-1 and TRBJ1-5; D remains ambiguous. The CDR3 runs 13 residues. V lost 4 bases, J lost 6 bases, and 13 bases lay in between. Germline assignment: CDR1 SQVTM and CDR2 ANQGSEA. Here the CDR3 DNA reads TGCAGCGTTGCTCCGGGCTCGAGTCAGCCCCAGCATTTT. As protein: CSVAPGSSQPQHF.

The genes are TRBV11-3 and TRBJ1-1; 8 nucleotides match TRBD1. Per the germline V gene, CDR1 is SGHNT and CDR2 is YENEEA. The V and J ends lost 2 bases and 4 bases, in that order; junction bases with no gene match: 6. The CDR3 totals 15 residues. This CDR3 reads CASSLFQGAGTEAFF. The CDR3 bases are TGTGCCAGCAGCTTATTCCAGGGGGCGGGCACTGAAGCTTTCTTT.

The V call is TRBV19, the J call TRBJ1-1; 7 bases fit TRBD1. V lost 3 bases and J lost 2; bases outside the gene matches: 6. The CDR3 has 15 residues. Germline V gene sequence: CDR1 LNHDA, CDR2 SQIVND (reference sequence). CDR3 DNA: TGTGCCAGTAGTATTAAGACAGGGACAAACACTGAAGCTTTCTTT. As protein: CASSIKTGTNTEAFF.

This clone was observed once. The chain joins TRBV29-1 to TRBJ1-2; a weak D match, TRBD1 (6 bases). The CDR3 length is 13 residues. V shed 0 bases and J shed 4 bases, with 9 bases lying between them. Germline V gives CDR1 SQVTM, CDR2 ANQGSEA. The chain's CDR3 is CSVEEGGAYGYTF. The DNA for the CDR3 is TGCAGCGTTGAAGAGGGGGGGGCCTATGGCTACACCTTC.

This chain uses TRBV23-1 with TRBJ2-7; D remains ambiguous. TRBV23-1 is an ORF, with its function uncertain. CDR3 size: 13 residues. The germline V and J ends were trimmed by 6 bases and 6 bases, with 15 bases remaining between them. CDR3 DNA sequence: TGCGCCAGCAGCCTAAAGGTGGCATTCGAGCAGTACTTC. Residues: CASSLKVAFEQYF.

The chain links TRBV19 to TRBJ1-6, with 8 bases identical to TRBD1. The V segment lost 5 bases and the J segment 6 bases; nucleotides outside the gene matches: 9. The germline V gene encodes CDR1 LNHDA and CDR2 SQIVND (reference sequence). This CDR3 has 16 amino acids. CDR3 bases: TGTGCCAGTAGTTCCCCGCAGGGGGCCGCTAATTCACCCCTCCACTTT. Its translation is CASSSPQGAANSPLHF.

The rearrangement links TRBV14 to TRBJ1-2; the D is unclear. The CDR3 has 15 residues. Trimming took off 1 base at V and 0 bases at J, with 9 bases between the two ends. CDR1 and CDR2 (germline): SGHDN, FVKESK. CDR3 sequence: CASSQVSGANYGYTF. For the CDR3, the DNA is TGTGCCAGCAGCCAAGTCAGCGGGGCTAACTATGGCTACACCTTC.

A few counts support this clone. The chain carries TRBV6-8 and TRBJ2-1, with TRBD1 matching 7 bases. CDR3 length: 15 amino acids. Germline V gene data show CDR1 as MNHGY and CDR2 as SAAAGT. Trimming took 10 bases from V and 2 from J; bases not matched to a gene: 11. CDR3 amino acids: CAINCRDSAYNEQFF. Here the CDR3 DNA reads TGTGCCATCAATTGCCGGGACAGTGCCTACAATGAGCAGTTCTTC.

The CDR3 nucleotides read TGTGCCAGCAGTTATGAGGGGGAGCTCGGCACCATATATTTT. Translation: CASSYEGELGTIYF. The genes are TRBV6-4 and TRBJ1-3, with D possibly being TRBD1 (6 bases). Trimming took 5 bases from V and 9 from J, leaving 17 bases between them. The CDR3 extends over 14 amino acids. Germline CDR1 is MRHNA and CDR2 is SNTAGT.

The chain has TRBV6-8 and TRBJ2-7; TRBD2 is a possible D gene (5 bases). The V and J ends lost 0 bases and 0 bases respectively, with 12 bases between them. Germline assignment: CDR1 MNHGY and CDR2 SAAAGT. The CDR3 totals 16 residues. The CDR3 loop reads CASSYSASRSSYEQYF. CDR3 in DNA: TGTGCCAGCAGTTACTCAGCTAGCCGAAGCTCCTACGAGCAGTACTTC.

The chain employs TRBV29-1 and TRBJ2-3; 9 bases line up with TRBD2. This CDR3 has 15 amino acids. CDR1 is SQVTM, CDR2 ANQGSEA, per germline. J lost 0 bases, V lost 4 bases, and 5 bases had no gene match. Here the CDR3 reads CSVATTSGSTDTQYF. CDR3 sequence (DNA): TGCAGCGTTGCTACCACTAGCGGGAGCACAGATACGCAGTATTTT.

The chain has TRBV6-8 and TRBJ1-3, with D perhaps TRBD1 (5 bases). The CDR3 sequence is 14 residues long. From germline, CDR1 is MNHGY and CDR2 SAAAGT. V was clipped by 7 bases and J by 1 base, with 11 bases between them. The chain's CDR3 is CASTRTGSGNTIYF. CDR3 nucleotides: TGTGCCAGCACCCGTACAGGATCTGGAAACACCATATATTTT.

This clone has only a few counts. The chain is built from TRBV18 and TRBJ2-7; D not resolved. With 3 bases removed from V and 7 bases from J, the gap between germline ends came to 19 bases. CDR3 length: 15 amino acids. Germline assignment: CDR1 KGHSH and CDR2 LQKENI. Here the CDR3 DNA reads TGTGCCAGCTCACCCCCGGTTTTGGGCTTGTCGGAGCAGTACTTC. Amino acids: CASSPPVLGLSEQYF.

The chain recombines TRBV6-8 with TRBJ1-2; D gene unclear. Germline CDR1 MNHGY, CDR2 SAAAGT. Trimming shortened V by 7 bases and J by 2 bases, and 17 bases separated the two germline ends. The CDR3 is made up of 15 amino acids. The CDR3 sequence is CASTRQRAGNYGYTF. CDR3 DNA: TGTGCCAGCACCCGGCAGAGGGCGGGCAACTATGGCTACACCTTC.

The V and J genes are TRBV6-8 and TRBJ1-1; TRBD1 matches at 7 bases. This CDR3 has 15 residues. V shed 8 bases and J 4 bases; nucleotides not matched to a gene: 13. CDR1 is MNHGY and CDR2 is SAAAGT in the germline V gene. CDR3 loop: CASHTQQGKTTEAFF. CDR3 coding DNA: TGTGCCAGCCACACCCAACAGGGGAAGACCACTGAAGCTTTCTTT.

The gene calls are TRBV30 and TRBJ2-6; D call uncertain. From germline, CDR1 is GTSNPN and CDR2 SVGIG (reference sequence). The CDR3 length is 15 residues. The germline V and J ends were trimmed by 2 bases and 0 bases, with 8 bases remaining between them. In nucleotides, the CDR3 is TGTGCCTGGAGTCTATCTATCTCTGGGGCCAACGTCCTGACTTTC. Amino acids: CAWSLSISGANVLTF.

The J gene is TRBJ2-2, the V gene TRBV12-5, with 9 bases identical to TRBD1. This CDR3 is built from 12 residues. CDR1 is LGHNT and CDR2 is FRNRAP in the germline V gene. The CDR3 loop is CASGTGFVELFF. CDR3 DNA: TGTGCCAGCGGGACAGGGTTCGTGGAGCTGTTTTTT. Supplemented by reference TRBV12-5 and TRBJ2-2, the full variable domain reads DARVTQTPRHKVTEMGQEVTMRCQPILGHNTVFWYRQTMMQGLELLAYFRNRAPLDDSGMPKDRFSAEMPDATLATLKIQPSEPRDSAVYFCASGTGFVELFFGEGSRLTVL.